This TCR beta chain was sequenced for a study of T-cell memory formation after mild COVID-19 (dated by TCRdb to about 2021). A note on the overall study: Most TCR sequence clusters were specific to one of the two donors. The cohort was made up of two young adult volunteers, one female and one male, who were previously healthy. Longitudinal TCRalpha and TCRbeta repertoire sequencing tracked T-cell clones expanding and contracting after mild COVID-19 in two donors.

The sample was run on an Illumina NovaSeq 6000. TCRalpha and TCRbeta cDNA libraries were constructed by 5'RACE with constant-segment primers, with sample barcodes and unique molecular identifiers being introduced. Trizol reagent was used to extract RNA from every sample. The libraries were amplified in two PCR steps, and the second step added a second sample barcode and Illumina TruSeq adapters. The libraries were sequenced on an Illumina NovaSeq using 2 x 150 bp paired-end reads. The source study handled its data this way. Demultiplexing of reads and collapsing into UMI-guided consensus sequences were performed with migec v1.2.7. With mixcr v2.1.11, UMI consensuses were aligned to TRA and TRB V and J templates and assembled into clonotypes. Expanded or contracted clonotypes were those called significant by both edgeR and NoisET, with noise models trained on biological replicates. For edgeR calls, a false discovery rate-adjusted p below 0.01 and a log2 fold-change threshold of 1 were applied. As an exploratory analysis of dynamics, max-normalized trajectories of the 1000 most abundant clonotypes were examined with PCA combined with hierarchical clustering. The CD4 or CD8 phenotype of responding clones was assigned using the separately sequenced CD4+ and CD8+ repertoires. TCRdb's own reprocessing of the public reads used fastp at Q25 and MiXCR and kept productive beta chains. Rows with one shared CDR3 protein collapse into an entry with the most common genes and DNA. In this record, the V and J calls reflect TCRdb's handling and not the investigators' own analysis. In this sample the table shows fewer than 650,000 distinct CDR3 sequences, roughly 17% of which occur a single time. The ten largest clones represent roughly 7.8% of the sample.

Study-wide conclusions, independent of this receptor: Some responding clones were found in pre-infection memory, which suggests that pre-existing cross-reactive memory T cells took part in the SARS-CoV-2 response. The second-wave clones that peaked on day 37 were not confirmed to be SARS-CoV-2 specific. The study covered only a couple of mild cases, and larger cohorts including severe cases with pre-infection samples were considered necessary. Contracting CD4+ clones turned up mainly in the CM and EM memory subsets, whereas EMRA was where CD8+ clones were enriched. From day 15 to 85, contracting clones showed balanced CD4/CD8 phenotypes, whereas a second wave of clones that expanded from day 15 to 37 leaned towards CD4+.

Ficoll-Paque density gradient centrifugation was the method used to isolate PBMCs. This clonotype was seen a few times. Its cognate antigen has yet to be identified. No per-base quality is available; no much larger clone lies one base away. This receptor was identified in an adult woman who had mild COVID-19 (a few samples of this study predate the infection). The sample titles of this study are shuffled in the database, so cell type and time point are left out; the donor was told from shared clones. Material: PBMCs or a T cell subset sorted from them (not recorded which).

The CDR3 region has the sequence CASLQDRGGYNEQFF. The sequenced DNA: TGTGCCAGCTTACAGGACAGGGGAGGATACAATGAGCAGTTCTTC. The rearranged segments are TRBV18 and TRBJ2-1; 9 central bases correspond to TRBD1. CDR1 and CDR2, per the germline V gene, are KGHSH and LQKENI. Trimming accounts for 7 bases at V and 4 bases at J, while the number of junction bases matched to no gene is 8. CDR3 length: 15 amino acids, cysteine to phenylalanine. Solely the CDR3 DNA is kept, with 45 bases framed from the first base.